This T cell receptor (beta chain) was sequenced for a study of T cells in localized non-small cell lung cancer. General study points: Longer survival (overall) was linked to higher T cell density in blood. Appearing in adjacent lung were a median about 60 of the top 100 tumor clones. Of the tissues analyzed, uninvolved adjacent lung showed maximal T cell clonality, greater than tumor.

Assay used: immunoSEQ multiplex PCR; TCRdb lists only in-frame clones, some missing. Altogether about 21,000 clones are present, 84% being singletons, with the ten largest covering 2% to 2.5%. Trimming cost V 3 bases and J 3 bases, with 8 bases left between them. The germline CDR1 and CDR2 sequences are SGDLS and YYNGEE. The CDR3 covers 13 residues. As for this clone: The target antigen is unknown.

Here the sequenced sample was peripheral blood, taken before any cancer treatment. This sequence joins TRBV9 and TRBJ2-3; D unclear. The receptor comes from a man aged 40 to 70 with stage I lung adenocarcinoma. The chain's CDR3 is CASSALLTDTQYF. The CDR3 bases are TGTGCCAGCAGCGCGTTACTGACAGATACGCAGTATTTT.